This note documents a single T cell receptor beta chain sequence. Method: immunoSEQ multiplex PCR; TCRdb's copy keeps in-frame clones and lacks some. Of 150,000 to 200,000 clones in the sample, around 92% were seen once. These data originate in a study of T cell responses to AZD1222 COVID-19 vaccine. In germline, CDR1 is LGHDT, CDR2 YNNKEL (reference sequence). V lost 0 bases to trimming and J lost 6 bases; unmatched junction nucleotides: 13. The CDR3 totals 17 residues. The receptor was isolated from an adult in good health. J is TRBJ1-1 and V is TRBV3-1 (or the pseudogene TRBV3-2), with TRBD1 matching 7 bases. Sequenced here: peripheral blood, sampled on day 0 of AZD1222 vaccination. In DNA form, the CDR3 reads TGTGCCAGCAGCCAAGATCGGCACAGGGGCTCAGGGGCTGAAGCTTTCTTT. Translation: CASSQDRHRGSGAEAFF.